This T cell receptor beta chain originates from a study of a mutant IDH1 vaccine in newly diagnosed glioma. J lost 1 base, V lost 4 bases, and 2 bases had no gene match. Germline loops: CDR1 SGHNT, CDR2 YYREEE (reference sequence). This CDR3 contains 15 residues. Notes on this clone: What it binds is not known.

Repertoires were generated with immunoSEQ multiplex PCR, while TCRdb's copy carries only in-frame clones and drops some. Of 50,000 to 70,000 clones listed, about 81% are singletons. General study points: Top-clonotype changes in peripheral T cells seemed unrelated to pseudoprogression.

Time point denoted: week 23, last vaccination. A single vaccine dose contained 300 ug of mutant IDH1 20-mer peptide, and topical imiquimod was used with it. The receptor was derived from a woman in her thirties or forties with glioma. Some clones in this sample may be carry-over from other donors' samples. The sequencing used PBMCs, collected from a glioma patient whose treatment included an IDH1 peptide vaccine. The chain employs TRBV5-4 and TRBJ2-5, with 12 bases lining up with TRBD2. DNA for the CDR3: TGTGCCAGCAGCAAGGGACTAGCGGGCCAAGAGACCCAGTACTTC. This encodes CASSKGLAGQETQYF.